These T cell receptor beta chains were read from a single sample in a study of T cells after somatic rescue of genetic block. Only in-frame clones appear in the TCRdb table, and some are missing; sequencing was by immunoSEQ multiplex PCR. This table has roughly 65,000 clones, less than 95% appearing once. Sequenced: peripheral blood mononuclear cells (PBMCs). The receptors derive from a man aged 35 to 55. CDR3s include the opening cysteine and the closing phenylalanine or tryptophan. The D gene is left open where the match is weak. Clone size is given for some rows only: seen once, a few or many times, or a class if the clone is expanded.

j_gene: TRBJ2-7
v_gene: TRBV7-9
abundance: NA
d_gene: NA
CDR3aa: CASTKGGYDYEQYF
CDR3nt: TGTGCCAGCACCAAGGGGGGGTACGACTACGAGCAGTACTTC

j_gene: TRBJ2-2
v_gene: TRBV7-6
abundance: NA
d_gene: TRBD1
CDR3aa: CASSLEHPGTGAGELFF
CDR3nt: TGTGCCAGCAGCCTCGAACACCCCGGGACAGGGGCCGGGGAGCTGTTTTTT

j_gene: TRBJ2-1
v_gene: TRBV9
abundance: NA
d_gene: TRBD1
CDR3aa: CASTALDRGNEQFF
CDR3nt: TGTGCCAGCACTGCTCTGGACAGGGGTAATGAGCAGTTCTTC

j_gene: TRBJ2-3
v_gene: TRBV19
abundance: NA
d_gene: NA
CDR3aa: CASSPRGIPDTQYF
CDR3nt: TGTGCCAGTAGTCCCCGGGGAATCCCAGATACGCAGTATTTT

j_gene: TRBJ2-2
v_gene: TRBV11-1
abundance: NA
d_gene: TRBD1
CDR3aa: CASSLGQGLHGELFF
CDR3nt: TGTGCCAGCAGCTTGGGACAGGGGTTGCACGGGGAGCTGTTTTTT

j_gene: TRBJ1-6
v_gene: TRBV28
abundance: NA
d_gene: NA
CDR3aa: CASSLNLRGGIHF
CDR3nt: TGTGCCAGCAGTTTAAACCTCCGGGGTGGTATCCACTTT

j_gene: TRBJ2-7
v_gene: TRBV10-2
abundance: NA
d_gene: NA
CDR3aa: CATQGGVESYEQYF
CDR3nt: TGCGCCACCCAGGGGGGGGTGGAGTCCTACGAGCAGTACTTC

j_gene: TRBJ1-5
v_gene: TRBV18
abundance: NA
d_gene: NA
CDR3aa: CASSPEGNQPQHF
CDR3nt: TGTGCCAGCTCCCCGGAAGGGAATCAGCCCCAGCATTTT

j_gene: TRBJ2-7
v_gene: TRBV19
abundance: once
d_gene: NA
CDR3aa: CASSIGKALGTYEQYF
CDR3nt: TGTGCCAGTAGTATAGGGAAGGCCCTTGGGACCTACGAGCAGTACTTC

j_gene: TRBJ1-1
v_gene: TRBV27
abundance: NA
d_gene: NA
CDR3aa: CASSLQGRGTEAFF
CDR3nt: TGTGCCAGCAGTTTACAGGGGCGAGGAACTGAAGCTTTCTTT

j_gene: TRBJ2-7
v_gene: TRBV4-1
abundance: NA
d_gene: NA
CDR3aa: CASSQFPPPAVDEQYF
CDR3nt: TGCGCCAGCAGCCAATTCCCACCTCCGGCCGTCGACGAGCAGTACTTC

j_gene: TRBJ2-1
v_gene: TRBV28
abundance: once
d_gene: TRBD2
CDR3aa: CASSLAGGDNEQFF
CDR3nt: TGTGCCAGCAGTCTAGCGGGAGGGGACAATGAGCAGTTCTTC

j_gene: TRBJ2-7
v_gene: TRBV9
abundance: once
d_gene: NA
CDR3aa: CASSVDWSSYEQYF
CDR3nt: TGTGCCAGCAGCGTAGACTGGAGCTCCTACGAGCAGTACTTC

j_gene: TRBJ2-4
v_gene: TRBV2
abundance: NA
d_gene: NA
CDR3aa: CASRGGTAKNIQYF
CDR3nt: TGTGCCAGCAGGGGGGGCACCGCCAAAAACATTCAGTACTTC

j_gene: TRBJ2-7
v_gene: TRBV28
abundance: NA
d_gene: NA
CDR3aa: CASSSPPSPSSYEQYF
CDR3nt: TGTGCCAGCAGTTCGCCCCCTAGCCCGAGCTCCTACGAGCAGTACTTC

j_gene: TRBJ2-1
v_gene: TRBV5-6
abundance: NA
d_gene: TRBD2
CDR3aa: CASSFRTSDSYNEQFF
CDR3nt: TGTGCCAGCAGCTTCCGAACTAGCGACTCCTACAATGAGCAGTTCTTC

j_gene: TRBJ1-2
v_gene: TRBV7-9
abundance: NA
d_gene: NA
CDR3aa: CASSLGGQLRNGYTF
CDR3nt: TGTGCCAGCAGCTTAGGAGGACAGCTCAGGAATGGCTACACCTTC

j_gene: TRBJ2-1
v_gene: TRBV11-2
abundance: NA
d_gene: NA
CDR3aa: CASSLEIRMGQFF
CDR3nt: TGTGCCAGCAGCTTAGAAATCCGAATGGGACAGTTCTTC

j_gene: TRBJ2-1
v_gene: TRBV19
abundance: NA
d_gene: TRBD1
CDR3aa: CASRPTGVYNEQFF
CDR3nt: TGTGCCAGTAGGCCGACAGGGGTATACAATGAGCAGTTCTTC

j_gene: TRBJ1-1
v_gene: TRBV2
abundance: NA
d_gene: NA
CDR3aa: CASSTGFEAFF
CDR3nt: TGTGCCAGCAGCACGGGATTTGAAGCTTTCTTT